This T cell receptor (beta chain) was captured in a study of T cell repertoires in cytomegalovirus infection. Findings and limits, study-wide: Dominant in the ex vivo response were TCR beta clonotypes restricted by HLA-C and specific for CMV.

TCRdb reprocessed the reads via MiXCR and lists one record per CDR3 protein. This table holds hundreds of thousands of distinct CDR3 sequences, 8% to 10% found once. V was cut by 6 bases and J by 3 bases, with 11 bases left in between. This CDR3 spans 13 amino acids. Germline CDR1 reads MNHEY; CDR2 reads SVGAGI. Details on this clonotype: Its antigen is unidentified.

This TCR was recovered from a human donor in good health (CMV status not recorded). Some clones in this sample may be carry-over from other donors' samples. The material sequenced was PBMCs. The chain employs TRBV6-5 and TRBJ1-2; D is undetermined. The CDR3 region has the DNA TGTGCCAGCAGGAGAATAACCTACTATGGCTACACCTTC. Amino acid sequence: CASRRITYYGYTF.